A single T cell receptor (beta chain) is shown here with its context. The antigen is not known. The treatment: about 20 received Ad26.COV2.S at low or high dose, single or two shots; about 5 received placebo; per-sample allocation not given. Sampling was performed 63 days after the first vaccine or placebo injection. A Boston donor was an adult aged 18-55 years. The CDR3 consists of 15 residues. V lost 10 bases, J lost 3 bases, and 21 bases lay in between. Looked up from germline, CDR1 is LNHDA and CDR2 is SQIVND (reference sequence). The sample is drawn from a study of Ad26.COV2.S vaccination and SARS-CoV-2 variants. General study points: Responses of spike-specific T cells (both CD8+ and CD4+) reportedly showed substantial breadth after vaccination.

Generated by immunoSEQ multiplex PCR, the TCRdb table keeps only in-frame clones and is missing some. The sample includes about 680,000 clones, 89% seen only once; the top ten take nearly 1.5%. This specimen was peripheral blood, taken in a trial of Ad26.COV2.S vaccine versus placebo. The chain couples TRBV19 to TRBJ1-1; a possible D gene is TRBD1 (5 bases). This clonotype was obtained from a person between 18 and 60 years old who received the Ad26.COV2.S COVID-19 vaccine or a placebo. CDR3 bases: TGTGCCACCCTAGGGACCGGGTTCGTAGACACTGAAGCTTTCTTT. It specifies CATLGTGFVDTEAFF.